This entry lists 30 T cell receptor beta chains sequenced from one sample in a study of blood T cell repertoires in COVID-19 (dated by TCRdb to the early 2020s). Libraries came from the immunoSEQ multiplex PCR assay. This is the immuneACCESS table as TCRdb keeps it, with only in-frame sequences that have V and J called. A part of the clones is gone; compared with another copy, unresolved V genes explain less than half, and the rest is unexplained. The sample records fewer than 350,000 clones, around 90% of which are singletons. The top ten clonotypes cover approximately 4.1% of the sample. Sequenced input: peripheral blood. The receptors originated from a woman in her sixties with COVID-19, enrolled during active disease.

This sequence joins TRBV28 and TRBJ1-2, with a possible D match to TRBD1 (5 bases). CDR3 length: 13 amino acids. The germline V and J ends were trimmed by 5 bases and 1 base, with 8 bases remaining between them. Per the germline V gene, CDR1 is MDHEN and CDR2 is SYDVKM. The CDR3 DNA sequence: TGTGCCAGCAGTCCGACAGATAACTATGGCTACACCTTC. The encoded protein is CASSPTDNYGYTF.

The chain employs TRBV6-5 and TRBJ1-2, with a possible D match to TRBD1 (6 bases). The CDR3 has 12 amino acids. Trimming cost V 6 bases and J 5 bases, with 10 bases left between them. CDR1 MNHEY and CDR2 SVGAGI come from the germline V gene. The DNA of the CDR3 is TGTGCCAGCAGCCCGGGACAATATGGCTACACCTTC. Protein product: CASSPGQYGYTF.

The rearrangement joins TRBV7-2 to TRBJ2-1; 9 positions agree with TRBD2. This CDR3 has 15 residues. V was clipped by 4 bases and J by 7 bases; unmatched bases: 8. CDR1 SGHTA and CDR2 FQGNSA come from the germline V gene. CDR3: CASSWTGTSSNEQFF. The CDR3 DNA sequence: TGTGCCAGCAGCTGGACCGGGACTAGCTCAAATGAGCAGTTCTTC.

The chain recombines TRBV6-6 with TRBJ1-4, with 10 bases fitting TRBD1. The CDR3 totals 14 residues. J lost 5 bases, V lost 5 bases, and 2 bases had no gene match. CDR1 is MNHNY and CDR2 is SVGAGI in the germline V gene (reference sequence). CDR3 coding DNA: TGTGCCAGCAGTGGGGGACAGGGGAATGAAAAACTGTTTTTT. This codes for CASSGGQGNEKLFF.

The V gene is TRBV18, the J gene TRBJ2-6, with 7 bases matching TRBD1. The CDR3 consists of 17 residues. CDR1 is KGHSH and CDR2 is LQKENI in the germline V gene. Unmatched junction bases numbered 7, after V lost 3 bases and J lost 2 bases. The CDR3 DNA is TGTGCCAGCTCACCCCAGGGGGAACTAACTGGGGCCAACGTCCTGACTTTC. Translated: CASSPQGELTGANVLTF.

The rearrangement links TRBV7-9 to TRBJ2-4, with a possible D match to TRBD1 (6 bases). Trimming pared 4 bases from V and 8 bases from J, leaving 21 bases between. CDR1 is SEHNR and CDR2 is FQNEAQ in the germline V gene (reference sequence). The CDR3 has 16 residues. The CDR3 DNA sequence: TGTGCCAGCAGCTACCCACAGGGCCCCAATGCGCACATTCAGTACTTC. It is translated as CASSYPQGPNAHIQYF.

This clone was observed a single time. The gene calls are TRBV20-1 and TRBJ2-1, with a possible D match to TRBD2 (7 bases). The CDR3 is 12 amino acids. Looked up from germline, CDR1 is DFQATT and CDR2 is SNEGSKA (reference sequence). Between the trimmed V and J ends, which lost 3 bases and 7 bases, there was a span of 10 bases. The CDR3 loop reads CSASRGGNEQFF. The CDR3 DNA is TGCAGTGCTAGTAGGGGGGGGAATGAGCAGTTCTTC.

Here the CDR3 reads CASSYSRGRDTQYF. The CDR3 DNA follows: TGTGCCAGCAGTTACTCTAGGGGGCGGGATACGCAGTATTTT. This chain links TRBV6-5 with TRBJ2-3; TRBD1 matches at 7 bases. This CDR3 is 14 amino acids long. Germline values: CDR1 MNHEY, CDR2 SVGAGI. V trimming: 0 bases; J trimming: 6 bases; junction bases outside the gene matches: 3.

The chain couples TRBV7-2 to TRBJ1-2, with TRBD1 matching 7 bases. Germline V gene lookup returns CDR1 SGHTA and CDR2 FQGNSA. The CDR3 is 16 amino acids. The J segment lost 8 bases and the V segment lost 4 bases, leaving 16 bases of the junction unmatched. The CDR3 is CASSSFVRGVFGGYTF. CDR3 nucleotide sequence: TGTGCCAGCAGCTCCTTCGTCAGGGGGGTTTTTGGGGGCTACACCTTC. Filled out from reference TRBV7-2 and TRBJ1-2, the complete variable domain reads GAGVSQSPSNKVTEKGKDVELRCDPISGHTALYWYRQSLGQGLEFLIYFQGNSAPDKSGLPSDRFSAERTGGSVSTLTIQRTQQEDSAVYLCASSSFVRGVFGGYTFGSGTRLTVV.

The chain's CDR3 is CASSKVTGLFTDTQYF. The CDR3 bases are TGTGCCAGCAGCAAAGTTACAGGGCTATTCACAGATACGCAGTATTTT. V is TRBV21-1 and J is TRBJ2-3; the D call TRBD1 from the table was never checked on the DNA. TRBV21-1 is labeled a pseudogene. The CDR3 contains 16 residues.

This clone has just a few counts. This sequence joins TRBV5-1 and TRBJ2-7, with 8 bases that match TRBD1. The V and J ends lost 0 bases and 6 bases, in that order; junction bases with no gene match: 8. Germline assignment: CDR1 SGHRS and CDR2 YFSETQ. The CDR3 has 15 residues. The CDR3 protein is CASSLVGQGMIEQYF. The CDR3 coding sequence is TGCGCCAGCAGCTTGGTCGGACAGGGAATGATCGAGCAGTACTTC.

V usage is TRBV5-1 and J usage is TRBJ2-7; no clear D gene. CDR3 length: 14 amino acids. Trimming stripped 3 bases from V and 2 bases from J, with 12 bases between. CDR1 is SGHRS and CDR2 is YFSETQ in the germline V gene. The CDR3 protein is CASSSGSATYEQYF. The CDR3 DNA sequence: TGCGCCAGCAGCTCGGGTTCAGCGACCTACGAGCAGTACTTC.

The chain carries TRBV6-1 and TRBJ2-3; 9 bases agree with TRBD2. CDR1 and CDR2 (germline): MNHNS, SASEGT. The CDR3 totals 16 residues. The junction had 5 bases not matched to a gene; V was cut back by 1 base and J by 3 bases. The CDR3 loop is CASSEGAGGPTDTQYF. The CDR3 region has the DNA TGTGCCAGCAGTGAAGGTGCGGGGGGGCCGACAGATACGCAGTATTTT.

The chain uses TRBV5-1 and TRBJ1-4, with TRBD1 as a possible D gene (5 bases). V lost 0 bases and J 10 bases, leaving 10 bases between the germline ends. CDR3 size: 13 residues. Germline-derived CDR1 and CDR2 are SGHRS and YFSETQ. The CDR3 DNA sequence: TGCGCCAGCAGCTTGGCAGCCCAGGGAAAACTGTTTTTT. Amino acids: CASSLAAQGKLFF.

This chain uses TRBV14 with TRBJ1-4; D might be TRBD1 (5 bases). This CDR3 spans 14 amino acids. V lost 4 bases and J lost 8, with 14 bases in between. CDR1 and CDR2 (germline): SGHDN, FVKESK. CDR3 in amino acids: CASSPDWRGEKLFF. CDR3 DNA sequence: TGTGCCAGCAGCCCGGACTGGAGGGGCGAAAAACTGTTTTTT.

The chain carries TRBV7-9 and TRBJ1-6, with D hard to call. Germline CDR1 reads SEHNR; CDR2 reads FQNEAQ (reference sequence). The CDR3 has 16 amino acids. V dropped 5 bases and J dropped 5 bases, with 16 bases sitting between them. The CDR3 loop reads CASSRPFGQDNSPLHF. The CDR3 DNA is TGTGCCAGCAGCCGGCCGTTTGGGCAAGATAATTCACCCCTCCACTTT.

A single count supports this clone. The chain carries TRBV23-1 and TRBJ2-7; 7 bases align to TRBD1. TRBV23-1 is reported as an ORF; its role is uncertain. There are 14 residues in the CDR3. Trimming took 8 bases from V and 1 from J; bases not matched to a gene: 8. In DNA form, the CDR3 reads TGCGCCAGCGTCCCGGAACAGGGGTCCTACGAGCAGTACTTC. Amino acid sequence: CASVPEQGSYEQYF.

The chain's CDR3 is CASREGGTRNQPQHF. CDR3 DNA: TGCGCCAGCAGAGAGGGAGGGACTCGCAATCAGCCCCAGCATTTT. The rearrangement links TRBV10-2 to TRBJ1-5; tentative D call: TRBD1 (5 bases). With 6 bases removed from V and 2 bases from J, the gap between germline ends came to 14 bases. The CDR3 length is 15 residues. CDR1 is WSHSY and CDR2 is SAAADI in the germline V gene.

V and J are TRBV10-2 and TRBJ1-5; TRBD1 aligns across 10 bases. The germline CDR1 and CDR2 sequences are WSHSY and SAAADI. The CDR3 has 17 amino acids. Trimming removed 6 bases from V and 7 bases from J; junction bases left unmatched: 15. In nucleotides, the CDR3 is TGCGCCAGCAGCGCTCAGGACAGGGGGTTGAAGGAACAGCCCCAGCATTTT. Translated: CASSAQDRGLKEQPQHF.

This chain links TRBV27 with TRBJ2-3; TRBD1 aligns across 7 bases. The junction had 4 bases not matched to a gene; V was cut back by 6 bases and J by 4 bases. Germline V gives CDR1 MNHEY, CDR2 SMNVEV (reference sequence). The CDR3 is 13 residues long. For the CDR3, the DNA is TGTGCCAGCAGGCGACAGGGCGCAGATACGCAGTATTTT. Its translation is CASRRQGADTQYF.

This chain joins TRBV5-1 and TRBJ2-3, with 7 bases identical to TRBD2. V was pared by 3 bases and J by 2 bases, with 6 bases of the junction left unmatched. CDR1 and CDR2 (germline): SGHRS, YFSETQ. CDR3 length: 15 amino acids. The CDR3: CASSYRGDFTDTQYF. CDR3 nucleotide sequence: TGCGCCAGCAGCTACCGGGGGGATTTCACAGATACGCAGTATTTT.

This chain connects TRBV19 to TRBJ1-4; D is uncertain. The length of the CDR3 is 13 residues. V was clipped by 9 bases and J by 6 bases, with 14 bases between them. CDR1 is LNHDA, CDR2 SQIVND, per germline (reference sequence). The CDR3 region is CASAFFDYEKLFF. CDR3 sequence (DNA): TGTGCCAGCGCCTTCTTCGACTATGAAAAACTGTTTTTT.

This chain uses TRBV3-1 (or the pseudogene TRBV3-2) with TRBJ2-3, with 10 bases fitting TRBD1. Germline CDR1 LGHDT, CDR2 YNNKEL (reference sequence). The length of the CDR3 is 16 residues. V trimming: 4 bases; J trimming: 1 base; junction bases outside the gene matches: 5. CDR3 in amino acids: CASSRPGTGGTDTQYF. The CDR3 DNA sequence: TGTGCCAGCAGCCGTCCCGGGACAGGGGGCACAGATACGCAGTATTTT.

V gene TRBV7-9 combines with J gene TRBJ1-3, with TRBD1 matching 10 bases. With V trimmed by 5 bases and J by 3 bases, 4 bases remained unmatched. Germline V CDR1 and CDR2: SEHNR, FQNEAQ (reference sequence). The CDR3 spans 15 residues. The CDR3 DNA reads TGTGCCAGCAGCGCCCGGGACAGGGGTGGAAACACCATATATTTT. It encodes CASSARDRGGNTIYF.

The chain joins TRBV27 to TRBJ2-7; 9 nucleotides line up with TRBD1. Germline trimming cut 6 bases from V and 1 base from J; bases unmatched to any gene: 7. The length of the CDR3 is 15 residues. Germline assignment: CDR1 MNHEY and CDR2 SMNVEV (reference sequence). The CDR3 DNA follows: TGTGCCAGCAGAACGGGACAGGGAAGGTCCTACGAGCAGTACTTC. Residues: CASRTGQGRSYEQYF.

J is TRBJ2-4 and V is TRBV12-3 or TRBV12-4; maybe TRBD2 (5 bases). Trimming stripped 6 bases from V and 1 base from J, with 7 bases between. This CDR3 is 13 amino acids long. The CDR3, as DNA: TGTGCCAGCAGCCGCGGGGCCAAAAACATTCAGTACTTC. Its protein product is CASSRGAKNIQYF.

This rearrangement joins TRBV6-6 to TRBJ1-3; possible D gene TRBD1, 6 bases. This CDR3 is 18 amino acids long. Germline V gene data show CDR1 as MNHNY and CDR2 as SVGAGI (reference sequence). Trimming pared 5 bases from V and 1 base from J, leaving 21 bases between. DNA for the CDR3: TGTGCCAGCAGTCCAAGCATCGGGGGGCGCGGGTCTGGAAACACCATATATTTT. This gives the protein CASSPSIGGRGSGNTIYF.

The chain recombines TRBV3-1 (or the pseudogene TRBV3-2) with TRBJ1-1; no clear D gene. Trimming pared 1 base from V and 3 bases from J, leaving 3 bases between. This CDR3 has 12 amino acids. The V gene's germline CDR1 is LGHDT and CDR2 YNNKEL (reference sequence). The CDR3 region is CASSQGHTEAFF. CDR3 sequence (DNA): TGTGCCAGCAGCCAAGGGCACACTGAAGCTTTCTTT.

This clone was found once. The chain carries TRBV18 and TRBJ1-1; 7 bases align to TRBD1. The J segment lost 3 bases and the V segment lost 4 bases, leaving 5 bases of the junction unmatched. CDR1 and CDR2 from the germline V gene are KGHSH and LQKENI. CDR3 size: 14 residues. CDR3 protein: CASSRRTGDTEAFF. The CDR3 nucleotides read TGTGCCAGCTCACGCCGAACAGGGGACACTGAAGCTTTCTTT. The full variable domain, rest sourced from reference TRBV18 and TRBJ1-1, is NAGVMQNPRHLVRRRGQEARLRCSPMKGHSHVYWYRQLPEEGLKFMVYLQKENIIDESGMPKERFSAEFPKEGPSILRIQQVVRGDSAAYFCASSRRTGDTEAFFGQGTRLTVV.

The chain joins TRBV6-5 to TRBJ2-2, with 10 positions matching TRBD2. With V trimmed by 6 bases and J by 7 bases, 8 bases remained unmatched. The CDR3 is 15 amino acids. Germline CDR1 reads MNHEY; CDR2 reads SVGAGI. The CDR3 region has the DNA TGTGCCAGCAGGCCCAGCGGGGGGGCCAACGGGGAGCTGTTTTTT. This sequence encodes CASRPSGGANGELFF.